The 24 T cell receptor beta chains below were found in one sample sequenced in a study of post-analysis software for immune sequencing data. Whole-study results and caveats: There were several TRBV segments more frequent in patients than controls, and TRBV5-6, TRBV5-1 and TRBV20-1 were among them.

TCR beta libraries were prepared from cDNA with unique molecular identifiers. TCRdb redid the calling of the PCR reads with MiXCR, one entry per CDR3 protein. The sample shows more than 500,000 distinct CDR3 sequences, around 34% of them seen only once. Their recognized antigens are unknown. Sequencing was carried out using blood. These receptor sequences come from a girl under 18 with multiple sclerosis.

V and J are TRBV20-1 and TRBJ1-4, with D uncertain. Per the germline V gene, CDR1 is DFQATT and CDR2 is SNEGSKA (reference sequence). V was pared by 0 bases and J by 0 bases, with 8 bases between. The CDR3 loop spans 15 amino acids. The chain's CDR3 is CSARDVGSTNEKLFF. CDR3 DNA: TGCAGTGCTAGAGATGTAGGATCAACTAATGAAAAACTGTTTTTT.

This clonotype has more than one count but fewer than ten. The chain recombines TRBV6-5 with TRBJ2-5; D is possibly TRBD1 (5 bases). The DNA end is more similar to TRBJ2-7, so the J call may be wrong. Germline V gene sequence: CDR1 MNHEY, CDR2 SVGAGI. The CDR3 is 12 residues long. The CDR3 bases are TGTGCCAGCAGTCCCGACAGCGACGAGCAGTACTTC. It translates to CASSPDSDEQYF.

This clonotype showed up just a few times. The chain carries TRBV7-9 and TRBJ2-1; 8 positions agree with TRBD2. Trimming removed 7 bases from V and 7 bases from J; junction bases left unmatched: 9. The V gene's germline CDR1 is SEHNR and CDR2 FQNEAQ (reference sequence). This CDR3 contains 14 residues. CDR3 protein: CASTSSGGVNEQFF. Here the CDR3 DNA reads TGTGCCAGCACCTCAAGCGGGGGAGTTAATGAGCAGTTCTTC.

This clonotype was seen a handful of times. An end of the junction does not agree with germline; a read error may underlie this. The V and J genes are TRBV20-1 and TRBJ1-1; D is ambiguous. Germline lookup yields CDR1 DFQATT and CDR2 SNEGSKA (reference sequence). This CDR3 has 9 amino acids. CDR3 loop: CSVSTGAFF. The DNA for the CDR3 is TGCAGTGTCTCCACTGGAGCTTTCTTT.

This sequence joins TRBV6-5 and TRBJ1-2; perhaps TRBD1 as D (5 bases). This CDR3 contains 14 residues. CDR1 and CDR2 from the germline V gene are MNHEY and SVGAGI. Trimming shortened V by 5 bases and J by 8 bases, and 18 bases separated the two germline ends. The CDR3 bases are TGTGCCAGCAGTCGATCCGGGCTAGAGGGGGGCTACACCTTC. This sequence encodes CASSRSGLEGGYTF.

The V call is TRBV7-8, the J call TRBJ1-1, with D possibly matching TRBD1 (5 bases). The CDR3 length is 16 residues. Trimming took off 5 bases at V and 0 bases at J, with 16 bases between the two ends. Germline V gene sequence: CDR1 SGHVS, CDR2 FQNEAQ. CDR3 bases: TGTGCCAGCAGCCCCACTTTCGGGGGGATGAACACTGAAGCTTTCTTT. The encoded protein is CASSPTFGGMNTEAFF.

The genes are TRBV2 and TRBJ1-1; unclear D gene. V lost 2 bases, J lost 8 bases, and 12 bases lay in between. CDR1 is SNHLY, CDR2 FYNNEI, per germline. CDR3 size: 13 residues. The chain's CDR3 is CASSERGVGEAFF. CDR3 sequence (DNA): TGTGCCAGCAGTGAACGGGGAGTCGGGGAAGCTTTCTTT.

Regarding this clonotype: Germline is not matched at one junction end, which may reflect a read error. V and J are TRBV13 and TRBJ2-3; possibly TRBD2 for D (6 bases). Germline CDR1 reads PRHDT; CDR2 reads FYEKMQ (reference sequence). The CDR3 runs 15 residues. CDR3 protein: CASSLTAGPTDTRYF. The CDR3 DNA reads as TGTGCCAGCAGCTTAACTGCGGGGCCCACAGATACGCGGTATTTT.

The chain combines TRBV23-1 with TRBJ2-5; 7 nucleotides line up with TRBD1. Judging by the DNA end, TRBJ2-7 fits better; the J call may be wrong. TRBV23-1 is an ORF, and what it does is uncertain. This CDR3 is built from 14 residues. The CDR3 sequence: CASSHRQGANEQYF. The CDR3 DNA follows: TGCGCCAGCAGCCATCGACAGGGTGCTAACGAGCAGTACTTC.

The chain has TRBV20-1 and TRBJ1-1; D is uncertain. Trimming pared 1 base from V and 3 bases from J, leaving 6 bases between. Germline loops: CDR1 DFQATT, CDR2 SNEGSKA (reference sequence). The CDR3 has 12 amino acids. The CDR3 protein is CSARGRYTEAFF. The CDR3 DNA reads TGCAGTGCTAGAGGACGATACACTGAAGCTTTCTTT.

This chain joins TRBV7-9 and TRBJ1-4; possibly TRBD1 for D (5 bases). Per the germline V gene, CDR1 is SEHNR and CDR2 is FQNEAQ (reference sequence). The V and J ends lost 5 bases and 4 bases respectively, with 11 bases between them. CDR3 length: 14 residues. CDR3 nucleotides: TGTGCCAGCAGCCACCGGGGCCTTAATGAAAAACTGTTTTTT. It translates to CASSHRGLNEKLFF.

The V call is TRBV20-1, the J call TRBJ2-7; 9 positions agree with TRBD1. CDR3 size: 14 residues. The germline gives CDR1 DFQATT, CDR2 SNEGSKA (reference sequence). V was clipped by 3 bases and J by 3 bases; unmatched bases: 6. CDR3 DNA: TGCAGTGCTAGGTTAGGGACAGGGCTCTACGAGCAGTACTTC. The encoded protein is CSARLGTGLYEQYF.

The sample holds many counts of this clonotype. The chain uses TRBV12-3 or TRBV12-4 and TRBJ2-7; D gene ambiguous. This CDR3 is built from 13 residues. Trimming cost V 7 bases and J 5 bases, with 15 bases left between them. This chain's CDR3 is CASTHSLADEQYF. The CDR3 DNA reads TGTGCCAGCACCCACTCTCTGGCCGACGAGCAGTACTTC.

This rearrangement joins TRBV4-2 to TRBJ1-2, with D possibly matching TRBD1 (5 bases). This CDR3 has 15 residues. CDR1 and CDR2 from the germline V gene are LGHNA and YNFKEQ. The ends were cut back, 1 base at V and 3 bases at J, with 12 bases in the middle. CDR3 bases: TGTGCCAGCAGCCAAGCGGATCAGGGCGACTATGGCTACACCTTC. Amino acids: CASSQADQGDYGYTF.

The CDR3 DNA reads as TGTGCCAGCAGCACCCGGACTAGCGGGGGTAGCTCCTACAATGAGCAGTTCTTC. Amino acid sequence: CASSTRTSGGSSYNEQFF. This chain joins TRBV5-5 and TRBJ2-1; the match to TRBD2 covers 13 bases. The CDR3 length is 18 residues. Unmatched junction bases numbered 7, after V lost 4 bases and J lost 0 bases. Germline lookup yields CDR1 SGHKS and CDR2 YYEKEE (reference sequence).

The chain employs TRBV25-1 and TRBJ2-7; D not resolved. CDR3 length: 12 residues. Germline CDR1 MGHDK, CDR2 SYGVNS. Trimming left V 4 bases short and J 2 bases short, with 6 bases between. The CDR3 spells CASSGSPYEQYF. The DNA of the CDR3 is TGTGCCAGCAGTGGAAGTCCCTACGAGCAGTACTTC.

This clonotype was recorded at least ten times. This chain joins TRBV6-1 and TRBJ1-2, with D possibly being TRBD1 (6 bases). Trimming removed 2 bases from V and 4 bases from J, with 14 bases in between. The germline V gene encodes CDR1 MNHNS and CDR2 SASEGT. The CDR3 has 15 residues. CDR3 nucleotide sequence: TGTGCCAGCAGTGAATCCGGGGGGCTCCCCTATGGCTACACCTTC. It codes for CASSESGGLPYGYTF.

This clonotype appeared a few times. V and J are TRBV7-8 and TRBJ2-1; 11 nucleotides align to TRBD2. CDR1 is SGHVS and CDR2 is FQNEAQ in the germline V gene. V lost 5 bases, J lost 5 bases, and 14 bases stayed unmatched. The CDR3 is 18 amino acids. The CDR3 sequence: CASSPSVLLAGVDNEQFF. The CDR3 nucleotides read TGTGCCAGCAGCCCCTCTGTACTACTAGCGGGGGTCGACAATGAGCAGTTCTTC. Variable domain in full (rest from reference TRBV7-8 and TRBJ2-1): GAGVSQSPRYKVAKRGQDVALRCDPISGHVSLFWYQQALGQGPEFLTYFQNEAQLDKSGLPSDRFFAERPEGSVSTLKIQRTQQEDSAVYLCASSPSVLLAGVDNEQFFGPGTRLTVL.

The chain joins TRBV10-3 to TRBJ2-3, with D maybe TRBD2 (6 bases). This CDR3 is built from 14 residues. The V end lost 3 bases, the J end lost 6 bases, and 13 bases lay between the germline ends. Germline V gene lookup returns CDR1 ENHRY and CDR2 SYGVKD. The CDR3 nucleotides read TGTGCCATCAGTGAAGGTTCGGGGGTCGATACGCAGTATTTT. This gives the protein CAISEGSGVDTQYF.

The V call is TRBV27, the J call TRBJ1-1; TRBD1 agrees at 11 bases. Trimming removed 6 bases from V and 4 bases from J; junction bases left unmatched: 10. In germline, CDR1 is MNHEY, CDR2 SMNVEV (reference sequence). This CDR3 contains 16 residues. The DNA of the CDR3 is TGTGCCAGCAGAGTTTATGGACAGGGGGCGATCACTGAAGCTTTCTTT. Amino acid sequence: CASRVYGQGAITEAFF.

CDR3 DNA: TGCGCCAGCAGTGAGAGCCGGGACTGGAAAGAGACCCAGTACTTC. Its protein product is CASSESRDWKETQYF. The V and J genes are TRBV10-1 and TRBJ2-5; TRBD2 might be the D (6 bases). This CDR3 contains 15 residues. Per the germline V gene, CDR1 is WNHNN and CDR2 is SYGVQD (reference sequence). Deletions cut 2 bases from V and 3 bases from J, with 13 bases between.

There are a few counts of this clonotype. The V gene is TRBV6-5, the J gene TRBJ1-4, with 10 bases matching TRBD1. The CDR3 contains 14 residues. V gave up 6 bases and J gave up 8 bases; unmatched junction bases: 6. Germline V gene data show CDR1 as MNHEY and CDR2 as SVGAGI. The CDR3 nucleotides are TGTGCCAGCAGGGGACAGGGGATCCGGGAAAAACTGTTTTTT. Its translation: CASRGQGIREKLFF.

This clonotype was seen a handful of times. V usage is TRBV6-5 and J usage is TRBJ1-2; 8 bases are a match to TRBD1. CDR3 length equals 16 residues. Germline V CDR1 and CDR2: MNHEY, SVGAGI. V was pared by 7 bases and J by 9 bases, with 19 bases of the junction left unmatched. CDR3 in DNA: TGTGCCAGCACCCGGACAGGGCCATCCTCGGTGTTGAGCTACACCTTC. Translated, it gives CASTRTGPSSVLSYTF.

The CDR3 DNA reads as TGTGCCAGCAGGCAGGGGGCATTGAACACCGGGGAGCTGTTTTTT. As protein: CASRQGALNTGELFF. The rearrangement links TRBV12-3 or TRBV12-4 to TRBJ2-2, with TRBD1 matching 8 bases. The CDR3 totals 15 residues. V was pared by 6 bases and J by 1 base, with 4 bases of the junction left unmatched.